Ten or more counts support the clone carrying this T cell receptor (beta chain). The antigen is unknown. This entry comes from a study of T cells in Graves' hyperthyroidism and ophthalmopathy. Whole-study findings and limits: Model predictions of ophthalmopathy came a median roughly 6.7 months before onset. Most thyroid-expanded clonotypes above 0.001 were also found in blood.

On the basis of clinical symptoms, serum thyroxine and TRAb, thyroid ultrasound and orbital computed tomography, diagnoses were made. The PBMCs were taken from 10 ml of fresh peripheral blood. Trimming took 5 bases from V and 6 from J, leaving 14 bases between them. The CDR3 covers 13 residues. Regions amplified from RNA transcripts were the TCR beta CDR3 regions. During a first-round RT-PCR of the TCR CDR3, the HTBI primer set was used. MiXCR, run by TCRdb on the multiplex PCR reads, gives a single entry per CDR3 protein. This table has some 400,000 distinct CDR3 sequences, 19% appearing once. Input material: blood. This clonotype was obtained from a woman aged 18-35 years with Graves' hyperthyroidism. V and J are TRBV12-3 or TRBV12-4 and TRBJ2-7; no clear D. Here the CDR3 DNA reads TGTGCCAGCAGTCTCGTCGGGTCGTCCGAGCAGTACTTC. It translates to CASSLVGSSEQYF.